Here is one T cell receptor (beta chain) with its context. Germline assignment: CDR1 SGHRS and CDR2 YFSETQ. Losses at the gene ends were 0 bases for V and 3 bases for J; bases not matched to a gene: 1. The CDR3 sequence is 15 residues long. The sample is drawn from a study of blood T cell repertoires in COVID-19. The table came from immunoSEQ multiplex PCR; TCRdb's copy has only in-frame clones and leaves some out. This table holds fewer than 65,000 clones, around 86% found once. The sequenced material came from peripheral blood. V is TRBV5-1 and J is TRBJ2-1; 9 bases map to TRBD1. This sequence originates from a woman over 75 with acute or convalescent COVID-19. The CDR3 nucleotides read TGCGCCAGCAGCTTGGAGACAGGGGGCTACAATGAGCAGTTCTTC. Residues: CASSLETGGYNEQFF.